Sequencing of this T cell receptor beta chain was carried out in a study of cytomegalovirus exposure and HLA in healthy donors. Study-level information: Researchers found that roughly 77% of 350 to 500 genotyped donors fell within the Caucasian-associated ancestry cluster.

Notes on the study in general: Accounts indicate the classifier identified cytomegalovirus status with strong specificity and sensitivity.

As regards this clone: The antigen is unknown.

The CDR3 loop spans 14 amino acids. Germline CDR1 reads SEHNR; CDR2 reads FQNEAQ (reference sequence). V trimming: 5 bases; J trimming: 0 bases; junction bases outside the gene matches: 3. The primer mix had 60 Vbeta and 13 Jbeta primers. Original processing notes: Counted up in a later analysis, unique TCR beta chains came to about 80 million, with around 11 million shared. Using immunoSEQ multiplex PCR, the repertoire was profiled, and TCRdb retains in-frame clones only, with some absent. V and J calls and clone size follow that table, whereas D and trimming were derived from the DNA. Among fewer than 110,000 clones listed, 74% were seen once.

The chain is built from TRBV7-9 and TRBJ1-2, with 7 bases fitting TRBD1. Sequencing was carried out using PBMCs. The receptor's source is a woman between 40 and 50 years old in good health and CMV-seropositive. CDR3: CASSRTGANYGYTF. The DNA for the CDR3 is TGTGCCAGCAGCCGAACAGGGGCTAACTATGGCTACACCTTC.